Sequencing of this T cell receptor (beta chain) was carried out in a study of T cell responses to AZD1222 COVID-19 vaccine. The method was immunoSEQ multiplex PCR; TCRdb's version includes in-frame clones alone and lacks a portion of them. The table has 80,000 or so clones, 65% to 85% seen once. Trimming took 0 bases from V and 1 from J, leaving 6 bases between them. Germline V CDR1 and CDR2: LNHNV, YYDKDF (reference sequence). This CDR3 is 15 amino acids long. The starting material was peripheral blood, obtained on day 0 of AZD1222 vaccination. V and J are TRBV15 and TRBJ2-2, with a possible D match to TRBD2 (5 bases). The receptor's source is an adult in good health. For the CDR3, the DNA is TGTGCCACCAGCAGAGATGCGGGGAACACCGGGGAGCTGTTTTTT. Its protein is CATSRDAGNTGELFF.